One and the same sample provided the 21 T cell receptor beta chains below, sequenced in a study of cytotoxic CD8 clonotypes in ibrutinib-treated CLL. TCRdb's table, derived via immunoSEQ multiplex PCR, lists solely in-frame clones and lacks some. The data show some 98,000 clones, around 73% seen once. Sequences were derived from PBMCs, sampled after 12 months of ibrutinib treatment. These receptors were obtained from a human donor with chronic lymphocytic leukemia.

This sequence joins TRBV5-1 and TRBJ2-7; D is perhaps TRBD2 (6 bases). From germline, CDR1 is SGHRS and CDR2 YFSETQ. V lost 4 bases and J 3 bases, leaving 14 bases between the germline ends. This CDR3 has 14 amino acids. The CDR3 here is CASSSAGLYYEQYF. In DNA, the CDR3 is TGCGCCAGCAGCAGTGCGGGATTATACTACGAGCAGTACTTC.

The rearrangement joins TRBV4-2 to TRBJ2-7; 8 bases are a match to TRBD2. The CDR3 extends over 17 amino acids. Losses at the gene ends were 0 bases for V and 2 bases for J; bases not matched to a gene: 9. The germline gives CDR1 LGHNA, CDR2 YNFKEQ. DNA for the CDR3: TGTGCCAGCAGCCAAGAGTGGAGCGGGGGCTCTACCTACGAGCAGTACTTC. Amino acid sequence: CASSQEWSGGSTYEQYF.

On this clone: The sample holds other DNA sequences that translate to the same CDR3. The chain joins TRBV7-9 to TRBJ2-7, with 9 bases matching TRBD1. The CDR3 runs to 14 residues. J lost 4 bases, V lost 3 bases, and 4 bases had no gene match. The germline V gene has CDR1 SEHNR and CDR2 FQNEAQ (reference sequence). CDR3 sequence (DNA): TGTGCCAGCAGCTTGGCCGGGACAGGGTACGAGCAGTACTTC. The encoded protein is CASSLAGTGYEQYF.

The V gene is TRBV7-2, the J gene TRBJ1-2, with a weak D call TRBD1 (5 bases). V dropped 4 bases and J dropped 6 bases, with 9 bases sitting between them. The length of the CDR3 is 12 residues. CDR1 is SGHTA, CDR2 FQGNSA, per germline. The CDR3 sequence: CASSYQGDGYTF. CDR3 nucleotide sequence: TGTGCCAGCAGCTATCAGGGAGATGGCTACACCTTC.

CDR3 amino acids: CASSSGTSGAQFF. As DNA, the CDR3 is TGTGCCAGCAGTTCAGGGACTAGCGGGGCTCAGTTCTTC. The V and J genes are TRBV2 and TRBJ2-1, with 13 bases identical to TRBD2. The CDR3 runs to 13 residues. V dropped 5 bases and J dropped 13; count of bases not matched to a gene: 5. The V gene's germline CDR1 is SNHLY and CDR2 FYNNEI.

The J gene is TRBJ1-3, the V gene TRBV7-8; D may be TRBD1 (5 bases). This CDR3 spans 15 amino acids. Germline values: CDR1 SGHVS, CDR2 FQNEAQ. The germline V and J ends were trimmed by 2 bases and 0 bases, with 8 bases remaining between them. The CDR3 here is CASSLRGASGNTIYF. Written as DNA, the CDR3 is TGTGCCAGCAGCTTAAGGGGAGCCTCTGGAAACACCATATATTTT.

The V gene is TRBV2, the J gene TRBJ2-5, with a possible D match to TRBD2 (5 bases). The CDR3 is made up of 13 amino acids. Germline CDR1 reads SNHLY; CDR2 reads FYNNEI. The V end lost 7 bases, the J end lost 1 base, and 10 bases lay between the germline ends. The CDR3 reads CASTGLPQETQYF. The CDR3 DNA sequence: TGTGCCAGCACCGGACTTCCCCAAGAGACCCAGTACTTC.

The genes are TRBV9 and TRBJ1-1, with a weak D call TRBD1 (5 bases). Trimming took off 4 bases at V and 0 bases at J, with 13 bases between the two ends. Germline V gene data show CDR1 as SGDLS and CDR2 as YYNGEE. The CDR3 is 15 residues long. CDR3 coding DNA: TGTGCCAGCAGCTGGGAGAAGGGACTGAACACTGAAGCTTTCTTT. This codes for CASSWEKGLNTEAFF.

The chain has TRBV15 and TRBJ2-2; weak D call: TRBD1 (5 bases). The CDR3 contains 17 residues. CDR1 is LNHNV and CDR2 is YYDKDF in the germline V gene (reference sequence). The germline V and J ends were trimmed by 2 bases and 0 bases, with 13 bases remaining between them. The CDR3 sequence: CATSRHRQKTNTGELFF. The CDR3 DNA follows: TGTGCCACCAGCAGACACAGACAGAAGACGAACACCGGGGAGCTGTTTTTT.

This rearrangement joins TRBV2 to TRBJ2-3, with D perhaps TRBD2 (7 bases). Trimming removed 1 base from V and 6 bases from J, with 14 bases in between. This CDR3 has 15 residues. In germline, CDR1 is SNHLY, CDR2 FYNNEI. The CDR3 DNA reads TGTGCCAGCAGTGAAGTGGGGGGGCCGTTGGATACGCAGTATTTT. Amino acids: CASSEVGGPLDTQYF. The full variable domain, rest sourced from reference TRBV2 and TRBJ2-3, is EPEVTQTPSHQVTQMGQEVILRCVPISNHLYFYWYRQILGQKVEFLVSFYNNEISEKSEIFDDQFSVERPDGSNFTLKIRSTKLEDSAMYFCASSEVGGPLDTQYFGPGTRLTVL.

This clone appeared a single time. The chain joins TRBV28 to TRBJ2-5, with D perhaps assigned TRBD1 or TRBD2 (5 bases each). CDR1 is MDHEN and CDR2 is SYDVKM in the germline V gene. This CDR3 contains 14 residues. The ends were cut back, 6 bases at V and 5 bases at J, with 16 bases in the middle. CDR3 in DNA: TGTGCCAGCAGCCCCGGGACGCAGACGGAGACCCAGTACTTC. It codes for CASSPGTQTETQYF. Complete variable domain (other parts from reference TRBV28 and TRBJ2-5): DVKVTQSSRYLVKRTGEKVFLECVQDMDHENMFWYRQDPGLGLRLIYFSYDVKMKEKGDIPEGYSVSREKKERFSLILESASTNQTSMYLCASSPGTQTETQYFGPGTRLLVL.

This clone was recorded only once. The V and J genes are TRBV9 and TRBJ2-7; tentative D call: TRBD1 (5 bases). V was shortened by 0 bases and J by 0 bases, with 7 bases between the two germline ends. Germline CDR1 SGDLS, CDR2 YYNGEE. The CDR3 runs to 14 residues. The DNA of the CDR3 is TGTGCCAGCAGCGTAGGGACAAACTCCTACGAGCAGTACTTC. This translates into CASSVGTNSYEQYF.

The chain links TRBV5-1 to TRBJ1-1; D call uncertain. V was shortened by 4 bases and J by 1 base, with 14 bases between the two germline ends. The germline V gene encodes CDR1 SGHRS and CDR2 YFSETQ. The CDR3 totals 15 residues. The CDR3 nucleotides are TGCGCCAGCAGCGGGCGGACGAGGGAGAACACTGAAGCTTTCTTT. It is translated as CASSGRTRENTEAFF.

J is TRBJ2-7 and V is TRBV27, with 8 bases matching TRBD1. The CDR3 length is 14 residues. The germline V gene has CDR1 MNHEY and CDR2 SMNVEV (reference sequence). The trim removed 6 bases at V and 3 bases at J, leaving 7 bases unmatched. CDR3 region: CASRRRQGLYEQYF. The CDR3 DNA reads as TGTGCCAGCAGGCGCAGACAGGGGCTCTACGAGCAGTACTTC.

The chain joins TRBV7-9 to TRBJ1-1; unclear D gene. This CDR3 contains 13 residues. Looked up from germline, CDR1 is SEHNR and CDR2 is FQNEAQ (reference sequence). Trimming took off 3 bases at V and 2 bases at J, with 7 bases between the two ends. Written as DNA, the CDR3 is TGTGCCAGCAGCTTTGCCGAAAACACTGAAGCTTTCTTT. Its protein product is CASSFAENTEAFF. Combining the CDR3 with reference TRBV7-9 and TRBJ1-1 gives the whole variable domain DTGVSQNPRHKITKRGQNVTFRCDPISEHNRLYWYRQTLGQGPEFLTYFQNEAQLEKSRLLSDRFSAERPKGSFSTLEIQRTEQGDSAMYLCASSFAENTEAFFGQGTRLTVV.

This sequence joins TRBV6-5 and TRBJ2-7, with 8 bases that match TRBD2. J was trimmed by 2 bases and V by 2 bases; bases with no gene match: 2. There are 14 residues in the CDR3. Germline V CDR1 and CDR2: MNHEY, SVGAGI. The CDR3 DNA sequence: TGTGCCAGCAGTTACAAGCGGGGGCCCTACGAGCAGTACTTC. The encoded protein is CASSYKRGPYEQYF.

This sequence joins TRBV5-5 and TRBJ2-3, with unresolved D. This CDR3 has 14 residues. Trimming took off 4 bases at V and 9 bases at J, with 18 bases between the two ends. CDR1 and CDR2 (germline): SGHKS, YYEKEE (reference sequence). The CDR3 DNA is TGTGCCAGCAGCCTGCACATCGATCCCGGGACGCAGTATTTT. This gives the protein CASSLHIDPGTQYF.

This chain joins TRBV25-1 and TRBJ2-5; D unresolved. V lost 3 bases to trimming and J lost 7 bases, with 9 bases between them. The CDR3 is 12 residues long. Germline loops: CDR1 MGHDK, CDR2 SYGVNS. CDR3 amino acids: CASSDLGWTQYF. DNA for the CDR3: TGTGCCAGCAGTGATTTGGGTTGGACCCAGTACTTC. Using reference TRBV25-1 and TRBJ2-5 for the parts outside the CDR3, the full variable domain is EADIYQTPRYLVIGTGKKITLECSQTMGHDKMYWYQQDPGMELHLIHYSYGVNSTEKGDLSSESTVSRIRTEHFPLTLESARPSHTSQYLCASSDLGWTQYFGPGTRLLVL.

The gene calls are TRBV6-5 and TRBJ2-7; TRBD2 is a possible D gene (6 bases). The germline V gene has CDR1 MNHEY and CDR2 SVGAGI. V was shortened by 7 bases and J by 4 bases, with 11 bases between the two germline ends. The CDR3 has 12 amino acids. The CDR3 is CASNHAGYEQYF. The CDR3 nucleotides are TGTGCCAGCAACCACGCGGGGTACGAGCAGTACTTC.

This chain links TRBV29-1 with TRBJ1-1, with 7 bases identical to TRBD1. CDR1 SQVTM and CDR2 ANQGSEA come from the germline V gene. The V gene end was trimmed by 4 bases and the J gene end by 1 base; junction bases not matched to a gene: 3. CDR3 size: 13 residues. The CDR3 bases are TGCAGCGTTGTCTCAGGGGGGAACACTGAAGCTTTCTTT. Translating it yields CSVVSGGNTEAFF.

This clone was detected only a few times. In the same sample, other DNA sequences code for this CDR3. CDR3 DNA sequence: TGTGCCAGTAGTATAGGGCAGGGTGGCGAGCAGTACTTC. It encodes CASSIGQGGEQYF. The V gene is TRBV19, the J gene TRBJ2-7; a possible D gene is TRBD1 (5 bases). Germline-derived CDR1 and CDR2 are LNHDA and SQIVND (reference sequence). There are 13 residues in the CDR3. Trimming took 1 base from V and 6 from J, leaving 10 bases between them.